The sequence of this T cell receptor (beta chain) was determined in a study of blood T cell repertoires in COVID-19. How the authors handled the data: Nucleated cell counts were estimated from reference gene primer amplification. Profiling relied on immunoSEQ multiplex PCR, and the TCRdb table lists in-frame clones only, not all of them. D and trimming were read from the DNA, whereas the V and J calls and clone size are those reported in that table. Of 240,000 or so clones detected, around four fifths appear once; the ten largest clones hold roughly 2%. In germline, CDR1 is MNHEY, CDR2 SVGAGI. CDR3 length: 15 amino acids. Trimming took 6 bases from V and 3 from J, leaving 16 bases between them.

The receptor was derived from a man younger than 40 who had recovered from COVID-19. Sequencing was performed on peripheral blood. The rearrangement joins TRBV6-5 to TRBJ2-3, with D perhaps TRBD1 (6 bases). In DNA form, the CDR3 reads TGTGCCAGCAGCCTACAGGGTGCCTCGACAGATACGCAGTATTTT. It translates to CASSLQGASTDTQYF.